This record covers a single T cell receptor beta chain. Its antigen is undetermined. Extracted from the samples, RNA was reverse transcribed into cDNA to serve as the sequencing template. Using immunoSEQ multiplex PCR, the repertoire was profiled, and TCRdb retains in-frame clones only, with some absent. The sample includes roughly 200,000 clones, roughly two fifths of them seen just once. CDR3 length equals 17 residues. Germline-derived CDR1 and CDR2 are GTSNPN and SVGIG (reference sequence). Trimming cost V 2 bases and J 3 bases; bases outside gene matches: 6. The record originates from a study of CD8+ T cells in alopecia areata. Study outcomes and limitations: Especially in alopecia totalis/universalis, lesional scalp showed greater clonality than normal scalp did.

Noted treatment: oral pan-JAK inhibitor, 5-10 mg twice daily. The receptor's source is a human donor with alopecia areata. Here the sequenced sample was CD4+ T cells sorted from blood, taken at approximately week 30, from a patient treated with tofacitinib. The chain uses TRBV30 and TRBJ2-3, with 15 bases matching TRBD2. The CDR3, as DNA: TGTGCCTGGAGTCGCGGACTAGCGGGGGGGCTAACAGATACGCAGTATTTT. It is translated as CAWSRGLAGGLTDTQYF.